Detailed here is one TCR beta chain. This record comes from a study of blood T cell repertoires in COVID-19. For the study at large: The United States, Italy and Spain were the sources of the acute and convalescent COVID-19 samples. From T cells, B-cell-depleted T cells, or PBMCs came the material, which was cDNA or gDNA.

Methods used by the authors: Estimation of nucleated cell counts relied on the amplification of reference gene primers. Data came from immunoSEQ multiplex PCR; TCRdb stores just in-frame clones and leaves some out. V, J and clone size are taken as reported in that table, and D and trimming were inferred from the DNA itself. The repertoire holds a few hundred thousand clones, with roughly nine tenths as singletons. Germline lookup yields CDR1 SGHTA and CDR2 FQGTGA. The CDR3 totals 14 residues. V was clipped by 2 bases and J by 5 bases; unmatched bases: 1. What was sequenced was peripheral blood. V gene TRBV7-3 combines with J gene TRBJ2-1; TRBD2 aligns across 9 bases. The TCR comes from a man aged 55-75 years with acute or convalescent COVID-19. The CDR3 spells CASSLAGGHNEQFF. The CDR3 nucleotides read TGTGCCAGCAGCTTAGCGGGAGGGCACAATGAGCAGTTCTTC.